A selection of T cell receptor beta chains follows, all from one sample in a study of shared clonotypes between healthy human individuals. Sequencing was performed with immunoSEQ multiplex PCR; in TCRdb, only in-frame clones are kept and a portion is missing. Here the sample spans approximately 1.9 million clones, about 93% being singletons. Sequencing was done on a sample of naive CD8+ T cells from PBMCs. The receptors shown here come from a young man in good health. Some clones in this sample may be carry-over from other donors' samples. Each CDR3 is given with its conserved first and last residue. The order of the fields is V gene, J gene, CDR3 protein.

V: TRBV9; J: TRBJ2-5; CDR3: CASSPGGETETQYF
V: TRBV28; J: TRBJ1-5; CDR3: CASSWGQRDGPQHF
V: TRBV5-1; J: TRBJ2-1; CDR3: CASSLDGARQFF
V: TRBV28; J: TRBJ2-7; CDR3: CASTLRPSPYEQYF
V: TRBV19; J: TRBJ2-2; CDR3: CASSIDVRRMNTGELFF
V: TRBV11-2; J: TRBJ1-1; CDR3: CASSLDFFEGARTEAFF
V: TRBV7-8; J: TRBJ1-1; CDR3: CASNLSPGRENTEAFF
V: TRBV7-9; J: TRBJ2-3; CDR3: CASSLGYF
V: TRBV7-2; J: TRBJ2-1; CDR3: CASSLGLVKRFF
V: TRBV7-9; J: TRBJ1-1; CDR3: CASSSRTGVVTEAFF
V: TRBV27; J: TRBJ2-7; CDR3: CASSSQGLAGEQYF
V: TRBV6-6; J: TRBJ2-6; CDR3: CASRQGNSGANVLTF
V: TRBV27; J: TRBJ1-6; CDR3: CASSFRAREVSSYNSPLHF
V: TRBV6-1; J: TRBJ2-7; CDR3: CASSELVGLALSEQYF
V: TRBV27; J: TRBJ1-1; CDR3: CASSLQGHTEAFF
V: TRBV6-5; J: TRBJ1-2; CDR3: CASTDRTGGAYGYTF
V: TRBV9; J: TRBJ2-2; CDR3: CASSGTDLGELFF
V: TRBV27; J: TRBJ2-7; CDR3: CASSGLAGLGASYEQYF
V: TRBV9; J: TRBJ2-3; CDR3: CASSVAWGSAASTDTQYF
V: TRBV5-4; J: TRBJ1-1; CDR3: CASSFVEGRNTEAFF
V: TRBV25-1; J: TRBJ2-5; CDR3: CASSARDSSRETQYF
V: TRBV7-2; J: TRBJ1-2; CDR3: CASSLAQGTDYGYTF
V: TRBV11-2; J: TRBJ2-7; CDR3: CASSFEGGYEQYF
V: TRBV27; J: TRBJ1-2; CDR3: CASSPRGERGDGYTF
V: TRBV27; J: TRBJ2-1; CDR3: CASSSNPYNEQFF
V: TRBV29-1; J: TRBJ2-5; CDR3: CSVEDLTLMRRRQETQYF
V: TRBV7-2; J: TRBJ1-2; CDR3: CASSVISGQGFYGYTF
V: TRBV28; J: TRBJ2-7; CDR3: CASALGVVEQYF
V: TRBV28; J: TRBJ2-1; CDR3: CASSLGGTPHNEQFF
V: TRBV5-1; J: TRBJ2-7; CDR3: CASSLALKKVHEQYF
V: TRBV5-1; J: TRBJ2-7; CDR3: CASRGDSYEQYF
V: TRBV11-2; J: TRBJ2-7; CDR3: CASSLGYYEQYF
V: TRBV29-1; J: TRBJ2-1; CDR3: CSAWSRDEQFF
V: TRBV7-9; J: TRBJ2-2; CDR3: CASLGLAVIPGELFF
V: TRBV7-9; J: TRBJ1-5; CDR3: CASSATGQGLLVDQPQHF
V: TRBV27; J: TRBJ2-3; CDR3: CASRWTSGGGDTQYF
V: TRBV19; J: TRBJ2-7; CDR3: CASMNSGKIYEQYF
V: TRBV4-3; J: TRBJ1-4; CDR3: CASSYTPGPHNGKLFF
V: TRBV7-9; J: TRBJ2-7; CDR3: CASSSDGRISYEQYF
V: TRBV19; J: TRBJ1-2; CDR3: CASSIVWTAPIKNGYTF
V: TRBV19; J: TRBJ2-7; CDR3: CASSIRVGELYEQYF
V: TRBV6-5; J: TRBJ2-7; CDR3: CASSSDWAYEQYF
V: TRBV28; J: TRBJ1-1; CDR3: CASRGTGDTEAFF
V: TRBV14; J: TRBJ2-5; CDR3: CASSQAVGGRRQETQYF
V: TRBV5-1; J: TRBJ2-5; CDR3: CASTHGGPQETQYF
V: TRBV6-5; J: TRBJ2-3; CDR3: CASSSRRDRGTDTQYF
V: TRBV10-3; J: TRBJ2-7; CDR3: CAIRRFISAGSYEQYF
V: TRBV5-4; J: TRBJ2-3; CDR3: CASTNRQGEDTQYF
V: TRBV5-1; J: TRBJ2-7; CDR3: CASSLGGGIYEQYF
V: TRBV9; J: TRBJ2-3; CDR3: CASSATGVRDTQYF
V: TRBV7-8; J: TRBJ2-5; CDR3: CASRLVPRVGETQYF